A selection of T cell receptor beta chains follows, all from one sample in a study of OX40 agonist ivuxolimab in advanced cancers. Here immunoSEQ multiplex PCR was the method, and the copy in TCRdb shows in-frame clones only, minus some. In the table there are 60,000 to 75,000 clones, approximately 80% of which are singletons. The sample in question was CD4+ or CD8+ T cells sorted from blood, obtained in a trial of the OX40 agonist ivuxolimab. The source of these receptors is an adult with an advanced solid tumor such as melanoma, head and neck, liver or kidney cancer. Each CDR3 is given with its conserved first and last residue. D genes are given only for firm matches. Some rows mark clone size as missing; the rest say once, few, many or name a class of expanded clone.

v_call,j_call,clone_size,d_call,cdr3_nt,cdr3_aa
TRBV7-2,TRBJ2-7,-,TRBD2,TGTGCCAGCAGCCTAGCGGGGGGGGCCGGGCAAACCTACGAGCAGTACTTC,CASSLAGGAGQTYEQYF
TRBV4-1,TRBJ2-7,-,TRBD1,TGCGCCAGCAGCTCAAGGGTCGGGACAGTATCCTACGAGCAGTACTTC,CASSSRVGTVSYEQYF
TRBV11-1,TRBJ2-7,-,TRBD1,TGTGCCAGCAGCCTGGGACAGAGTTACGAGCAGTACTTC,CASSLGQSYEQYF
TRBV5-1,TRBJ2-1,-,TRBD2,TGCGCCAGCAGCTTGAGGCTAGCGGGGGAGGGGGAGTTCTTC,CASSLRLAGEGEFF
TRBV10-2,TRBJ2-2,few,TRBD2,TGCGCCAGCCACCCCCTAGCGGGGGGGAACACCGGGGAGCTGTTTTTT,CASHPLAGGNTGELFF
TRBV27,TRBJ1-1,-,-,TGTGCCAGCAGTTTCACGGACAGCGAAGCTTTCTTT,CASSFTDSEAFF
TRBV27,TRBJ1-3,-,-,TGTGCCAGCAGTCAATCAGGGAGCTCTGGAAACACCATATATTTT,CASSQSGSSGNTIYF
TRBV7-2,TRBJ2-3,-,-,TGTGCCAGCAGTTCCCCCGGGTCCCGGGACTCAGATACGCAGTATTTT,CASSSPGSRDSDTQYF
TRBV6-5,TRBJ2-1,-,-,TGTGCCACTACTTTGGACAGCCTCAGACACAATGAGCAGTTCTTC,CATTLDSLRHNEQFF
TRBV20-1,TRBJ1-5,-,-,TGCAGTGCCCGACTGAATCAGCCCCAGCATTTT,CSARLNQPQHF
TRBV7-8,TRBJ2-5,-,-,TGTGCCAGCAGCCGCGTTGCGGGGTCCCAGGAGACCCAGTACTTC,CASSRVAGSQETQYF
TRBV5-1,TRBJ2-2,-,-,TGCGCCAGCAGCCATCAGGCGGAATCGGGGGAGCTGTTTTTT,CASSHQAESGELFF
TRBV5-1,TRBJ1-3,-,-,TGCGCCAGCAGCTTTGAGCCGGGACGGTTCTCTGGAAACACCATATATTTT,CASSFEPGRFSGNTIYF
TRBV19,TRBJ1-6,few,-,TGTGCCAGTAGTCAGCCAAGATCCTATAATTCACCCCTCCACTTT,CASSQPRSYNSPLHF
TRBV9,TRBJ2-1,-,-,TGTGCCAGCAGCGTAGGGGGGGGCGGGTACAATGAGCAGTTCTTC,CASSVGGGGYNEQFF
TRBV6-1,TRBJ1-1,-,-,TGTGCCAGCAGTGAATCTAATAGGGCTGAAGCTTTCTTT,CASSESNRAEAFF
TRBV6-5,TRBJ2-7,once,-,TGTGCCAGCTTCGGGACTTATTCCTACGAGCAGTACTTC,CASFGTYSYEQYF
TRBV5-1,TRBJ2-5,-,TRBD2,TGCGCCAGCAGCTGGGGACTAGCGGGGCTCTCCGGGGAGACCCAGTACTTC,CASSWGLAGLSGETQYF
TRBV27,TRBJ1-4,-,-,TGTGCCAGCAGTTCTAGAGGGTCTTGGGAAAAACTGTTTTTT,CASSSRGSWEKLFF
TRBV19,TRBJ1-6,few,TRBD1,TGTGCCAGTAGTACCGGGACAGGGGCCAATTCACCCCTCCACTTT,CASSTGTGANSPLHF
TRBV28,TRBJ2-1,-,-,TGTGCCAGCAGTTTAGGGACTGGGGTTGAGGATGAGCAGTTCTTC,CASSLGTGVEDEQFF
TRBV6-1,TRBJ1-2,-,-,TGTGCCAGCAGTGTTGACCCTGGGCAGTATGGCTACACCTTC,CASSVDPGQYGYTF
TRBV10-3,TRBJ1-2,-,-,TGTGCCATCAGTGACACCCCTAACTATGGCTACACCTTC,CAISDTPNYGYTF
TRBV18,TRBJ1-1,-,TRBD1,TGTGCCAGTCGCCCTAGGCAGGGGGACACTGAAGCTTTCTTT,CASRPRQGDTEAFF
TRBV11-2,TRBJ1-1,-,-,TGTGCCAGCAGGGCGTCCGGGGCACCCGAAGCTTTCTTT,CASRASGAPEAFF
TRBV19,TRBJ2-5,-,TRBD2,TGTGCCAGTAGTATAGTGGGGGGGATCCAAGAGACCCAGTACTTC,CASSIVGGIQETQYF
TRBV12-5,TRBJ1-6,-,-,TGTGCTAGTGGTTTGGGTCTACAGGGTGGTTCACCCCTCCACTTT,CASGLGLQGGSPLHF
TRBV6-5,TRBJ2-2,-,-,TGTGCCAGCGACCGAGGCACCGGGGAGCTGTTTTTT,CASDRGTGELFF
TRBV12-5,TRBJ2-3,once,-,TGTGCTAGTGGTCCACCAGGATATGATGGGGGCGGCACAGATACGCAGTATTTT,CASGPPGYDGGGTDTQYF
TRBV29-1,TRBJ2-6,-,-,TGCAGCGTCAGGACAGCGAAAAACTCTGGGGCCAACGTCCTGACTTTC,CSVRTAKNSGANVLTF
TRBV18,TRBJ2-3,-,TRBD2,TGTGCCAGCTCCCTGACTAGCGGGGTGGATACGCAGTATTTT,CASSLTSGVDTQYF
TRBV2,TRBJ2-2,-,-,TGTGCCAGCAGTGAAGCGCGGATGAACACCGGGGAGCTGTTTTTT,CASSEARMNTGELFF
TRBV29-1,TRBJ2-3,-,-,TGCAGCGTTGAAGAGGGAAGGGGAGATACGCAGTATTTT,CSVEEGRGDTQYF
TRBV6-1,TRBJ2-7,few,TRBD1,TGTGCCAGCAGTGAAGGACAGGGGAACCCCTACGAGCAGTACTTC,CASSEGQGNPYEQYF
TRBV6-1,TRBJ1-2,-,-,TGTGCCAGCAGTGAACGGAGTAAAGGGGTAGCTGGCTACACCTTC,CASSERSKGVAGYTF
TRBV6-6,TRBJ2-2,-,-,TGTGCCAGCAGCCTAAAAACCGGGGAGCTGTTTTTT,CASSLKTGELFF
TRBV2,TRBJ1-4,-,-,TGTGCCAGCAGTGACGATAGGGGTAGTGAAAAACTGTTTTTT,CASSDDRGSEKLFF
TRBV5-4,TRBJ2-7,once,-,TGTGCCAGCAGCCCAGGGACAAGGGGACTGTACGAGCAGTACTTC,CASSPGTRGLYEQYF
TRBV6-5,TRBJ1-6,-,-,TGTGCCAGCAGGAAACGACAGGCACTAACTTCACCCCTCCACTTT,CASRKRQALTSPLHF
TRBV14,TRBJ2-1,-,-,TGTGCCAGCAGCCAAGATCTTCGCTACAATGAGCAGTTCTTC,CASSQDLRYNEQFF
TRBV6-1,TRBJ2-1,-,-,TGTGCCAGCAGTGTCCTACTTCACAATGAGCAGTTCTTC,CASSVLLHNEQFF
TRBV5-1,TRBJ1-3,-,TRBD1,TGCGCCAGCAGCGTAACCCCAGGGGGCACTGGAAACACCATATATTTT,CASSVTPGGTGNTIYF
TRBV6-5,TRBJ1-1,-,-,TGTGCCAGCAGAACCGGGACCTTGAACACTGAAGCTTTCTTT,CASRTGTLNTEAFF
TRBV11-2,TRBJ1-1,-,-,TGTGCCAGCAGCCTAAAGGCACAGGCGTCGAACACTGAAGCTTTCTTT,CASSLKAQASNTEAFF
TRBV6-1,TRBJ2-3,-,TRBD2,TGTGCCAGCACTAGCGGGGGTAAAGATACGCAGTATTTT,CASTSGGKDTQYF
TRBV19,TRBJ1-2,-,-,TGTGCCAGTACCCCAGAGGAGGGCAGCTACTATGGCTACACCTTC,CASTPEEGSYYGYTF
TRBV10-3,TRBJ1-2,-,-,TGTGCCACCGGGGGGGGTCAGTATGGCTACACCTTC,CATGGGQYGYTF
TRBV6-6,TRBJ1-6,few,-,TGTGCCAGTTTGAGATCAGATCTAAATTCACCCCTCCACTTT,CASLRSDLNSPLHF
TRBV28,TRBJ1-1,-,-,TGTGCCAGCATATGGGACACTGAAGCTTTCTTT,CASIWDTEAFF